Presented here are 14 T cell receptor beta chains from one specimen sequenced in a study of blood T cells in healthy people across ages. A second PCR, run for about 7 to 11 cycles, used a sample-barcoded 5' primer plus a J-beta primer mix. A single record per CDR3 protein comes from TCRdb applying MiXCR to the 5' RACE reads. Among around 990,000 distinct CDR3 sequences listed, under 40% were seen once. The sequenced sample consisted of blood. The receptor source for this set is a man between 18 and 29 years old in good health.

This clonotype was detected only a few times. The chain combines TRBV7-2 with TRBJ1-2, with 7 bases fitting TRBD1. Germline V gene lookup returns CDR1 SGHTA and CDR2 FQGNSA. The junction had 13 bases not matched to a gene; V was cut back by 2 bases and J by 4 bases. The CDR3 runs 17 residues. As DNA, the CDR3 is TGTGCCAGCAGCTTAACAGGGGAGGAAGTGGGGGCCTATGGCTACACCTTC. The encoded protein is CASSLTGEEVGAYGYTF.

This clonotype was seen more than once but under ten times. This chain connects TRBV4-1 to TRBJ1-2; D unresolved. This CDR3 contains 13 residues. Germline CDR1 MGHRA, CDR2 YSYEKL. V was pared by 4 bases and J by 6 bases, with 12 bases between. As DNA, the CDR3 is TGCGCCAGCAGCCTTACAGCTAGGGATGGCTACACCTTC. Translated: CASSLTARDGYTF.

This clonotype has a single count. The DNA is left out, because the CDR3 cannot be placed on it with certainty; the CDR3 is given as TCRdb lists it. The rearrangement links TRBV29-1 to TRBJ1-2; the table gives TRBD1 as D, unverified against the DNA. The CDR3 region is 12 residues in length, termini included. Germline CDR1 reads SQVTM; CDR2 reads ANQGSEA. Here the CDR3 reads CSADRANYGCTF.

This chain joins TRBV6-2 or TRBV6-3 and TRBJ2-7; no reliable D call. Trimming removed 1 base at V and 0 bases at J, with 7 bases between. CDR1 is MNHEY and CDR2 is SVGEGT in the germline V gene. The CDR3 consists of 14 residues. DNA for the CDR3: TGTGCCAGCAGTTACTTAACAACCTCCTACGAGCAGTACTTC. The encoded protein is CASSYLTTSYEQYF.

This chain uses TRBV7-9 with TRBJ2-3, with 16 bases aligning to TRBD2. The germline V gene has CDR1 SEHNR and CDR2 FQNEAQ (reference sequence). V shed 5 bases and J 5 bases; nucleotides not matched to a gene: 10. This CDR3 region has 18 residues. The chain's CDR3 is CASSPWGLAGGPRDTQYF. Here the CDR3 DNA reads TGTGCCAGCAGCCCCTGGGGACTAGCGGGGGGGCCGAGAGATACGCAGTATTTT.

V and J are TRBV7-9 and TRBJ1-6, with 7 bases lining up with TRBD1. Trimming removed 5 bases from V and 9 bases from J; junction bases left unmatched: 4. Per germline, CDR1 SEHNR and CDR2 FQNEAQ (reference sequence). The CDR3 runs 13 residues. The CDR3 DNA reads TGTGCCAGCAGCCGCCGGGACAGTTCACCCCTCCACTTT. Translation gives CASSRRDSSPLHF.

This clonotype was picked up a small number of times. The chain uses TRBV7-6 and TRBJ1-5; D not certain. The ends were cut back, 5 bases at V and 6 bases at J, with 8 bases in the middle. The CDR3 is 12 residues long. The germline CDR1 and CDR2 sequences are SGHVS and FNYEAQ. CDR3 coding DNA: TGTGCCAGCAGCAAAGATGGTCAGCCCCAGCATTTT. Its translation is CASSKDGQPQHF.

Comment on this clonotype: This may be a read error, as it is one base from a much larger clone. The V and J genes are TRBV10-3 and TRBJ2-4; D perhaps matches TRBD2 (7 bases). Germline V gene lookup returns CDR1 ENHRY and CDR2 SYGVKD. V lost 11 bases to trimming and J lost 1 base, with 21 bases between them. This CDR3 spans 16 amino acids. CDR3 bases: TGTGCCGTAGCTTCTAGGGAGGGGGGCGCCAAAAACATTCAGTACTTC. The encoded protein is CAVASREGGAKNIQYF.

The CDR3 sequence is CASSISTGWNSPLHF. CDR3 sequence (DNA): TGTGCCAGCAGTATTTCGACAGGGTGGAATTCACCCCTCCACTTT. V and J are TRBV21-1 and TRBJ1-6; no DNA check was done on the table's D call, TRBD1. TRBV21-1 counts as a pseudogene. CDR3 length equals 15 residues.

The gene calls are TRBV7-2 and TRBJ2-1, with TRBD2 as a possible D gene (6 bases). The CDR3 is 13 residues long. Trimming left V 5 bases short and J 8 bases short, with 13 bases between. CDR1 SGHTA and CDR2 FQGNSA come from the germline V gene. Here the CDR3 DNA reads TGTGCCAGCAGCGTAGGCAGGGAGGATGAGCAGTTCTTC. Translated, it gives CASSVGREDEQFF.

The chain employs TRBV20-1 and TRBJ2-1; D is possibly TRBD2 (5 bases). The CDR3 contains 17 residues. Germline loops: CDR1 DFQATT, CDR2 SNEGSKA (reference sequence). DNA for the CDR3: TGCAGCGCTTTATCGGTCGACTGGGGAGTCTCCTACAATGAGCAGTTCTTC. Protein: CSALSVDWGVSYNEQFF.

There are a few counts of this clonotype. The CDR3 region has the DNA TGTGCCAGCAGCCAACCGGACAGAGGGGACAATGAGCAGTTCTTC. This gives the protein CASSQPDRGDNEQFF. The chain uses TRBV7-9 and TRBJ2-1, with D possibly matching TRBD1 (6 bases). The CDR3 has 15 residues. Trimming took off 5 bases at V and 5 bases at J, with 16 bases between the two ends. Germline V gives CDR1 SEHNR, CDR2 FQNEAQ (reference sequence).

V gene TRBV12-3 or TRBV12-4 combines with J gene TRBJ2-7; no clear D. Deletions cut 0 bases from V and 1 base from J, with 7 bases between. This CDR3 spans 14 amino acids. CDR3 nucleotide sequence: TGTGCCAGCAGTTTAGCGGCAGCTTCCTACGAGCAGTACTTC. Its protein is CASSLAAASYEQYF.

There are many counts of this clonotype. A much larger clone is a single base away; this may be a read error. The CDR3 protein is CASSFSSTDTQYF. The DNA of the CDR3 is TGTGCCAGCAGCTTTTCTAGCACAGATACGCAGTATTTT. The V and J genes are TRBV27 and TRBJ2-3; D unresolved. The germline V gene encodes CDR1 MNHEY and CDR2 SMNVEV (reference sequence). The V end was cut by 6 bases, the J end by 0 bases, with 7 bases between. The CDR3 length is 13 residues.